Following are 30 T cell receptor beta chains from one sample sequenced in a study of shared clonotypes between healthy human individuals (dated by TCRdb to 2020 to 2022). The library was generated by the immunoSEQ multiplex PCR assay. TCRdb stores this immuneACCESS table with in-frame sequences only. Part of the clones is absent; in the studies checked, under half of the shortfall reflects unresolved V genes, and no reason is known for the rest. The sample contains around 2,000,000 clones, roughly 95% of them found a single time. Of the sample, approximately 1.2% is held by the ten largest clones. For the CD8 naive samples, CD45RO-negative cells were positively selected for CCR7, yielding a CD45RA+CCR7+ population from which TemRA cells were excluded. Specimen: naive CD8+ T cells sorted from blood. The cell subset or site label here, explained by the study, means: CD45RA+CCR7+. These receptors were collected from a young man in good health.

The genes are TRBV9 and TRBJ2-4; D is undetermined. CDR3 length: 13 residues. V gave up 4 bases and J gave up 2 bases, with 7 bases separating them. Germline V CDR1 and CDR2: SGDLS, YYNGEE. The CDR3 sequence: CASSLDTKNIQYF. CDR3 nucleotide sequence: TGTGCCAGCAGCCTCGACACCAAAAACATTCAGTACTTC.

V gene TRBV7-9 combines with J gene TRBJ2-7; maybe TRBD2 (6 bases). With 6 bases removed from V and 0 bases from J, the gap between germline ends came to 12 bases. The CDR3 runs 14 residues. Germline CDR1 reads SEHNR; CDR2 reads FQNEAQ (reference sequence). CDR3 bases: TGTGCCAGCAGACCCTTGGGACTCTCCTACGAGCAGTACTTC. It codes for CASRPLGLSYEQYF. Using reference TRBV7-9 and TRBJ2-7 for the parts outside the CDR3, the full variable domain is DTGVSQNPRHKITKRGQNVTFRCDPISEHNRLYWYRQTLGQGPEFLTYFQNEAQLEKSRLLSDRFSAERPKGSFSTLEIQRTEQGDSAMYLCASRPLGLSYEQYFGPGTRLTVT.

The rearrangement links TRBV4-1 to TRBJ1-4, with TRBD1 identical over 7 bases. V shed 4 bases and J 4 bases; nucleotides not matched to a gene: 9. The CDR3 is 16 amino acids. Germline V gene data show CDR1 as MGHRA and CDR2 as YSYEKL. The CDR3 region has the DNA TGCGCCAGCAGCCCCGAAATGGGACAGAGTAATGAAAAACTGTTTTTT. Translation: CASSPEMGQSNEKLFF.

V and J are TRBV9 and TRBJ2-7, with a tentative D call TRBD2 (5 bases). V lost 4 bases, J lost 7 bases, and 15 bases lay in between. Germline V lookup: CDR1 SGDLS, CDR2 YYNGEE. The CDR3 contains 13 residues. The DNA of the CDR3 is TGTGCCAGCAGCCCCCCATCGAGGGTGGAGCAGTACTTC. Translation: CASSPPSRVEQYF.

This clone has just one count. This sequence joins TRBV4-1 and TRBJ1-1; D ambiguous. Germline V gene sequence: CDR1 MGHRA, CDR2 YSYEKL. The CDR3 loop spans 13 amino acids. The V end was cut by 3 bases, the J end by 4 bases, with 9 bases between. The DNA for the CDR3 is TGCGCCAGCAGCCATCCCGGACGCACTGAAGCTTTCTTT. Translated: CASSHPGRTEAFF.

This clone was recorded only once. The chain is built from TRBV9 and TRBJ2-1; D gene ambiguous. V lost 2 bases to trimming and J lost 10 bases, with 13 bases between them. This CDR3 region has 13 residues. Germline V gene sequence: CDR1 SGDLS, CDR2 YYNGEE. The CDR3 sequence: CASSVPNSIEQFF. CDR3 coding DNA: TGTGCCAGCAGCGTTCCCAATAGCATCGAGCAGTTCTTC.

This chain connects TRBV13 to TRBJ2-5; D possibly corresponds to TRBD2 (5 bases). Germline V gives CDR1 PRHDT, CDR2 FYEKMQ (reference sequence). The CDR3 is made up of 14 amino acids. The germline V and J ends were trimmed by 0 bases and 5 bases, with 10 bases remaining between them. DNA of the CDR3: TGTGCCAGCAGCTTAGGACTAGTTCGGGAGACCCAGTACTTC. It specifies CASSLGLVRETQYF. The complete variable domain, with remaining parts taken from reference TRBV13 and TRBJ2-5, reads AAGVIQSPRHLIKEKRETATLKCYPIPRHDTVYWYQQGPGQDPQFLISFYEKMQSDKGSIPDRFSAQQFSDYHSELNMSSLELGDSALYFCASSLGLVRETQYFGPGTRLLVL.

The V call is TRBV13, the J call TRBJ2-5, with D hard to call. This CDR3 region has 13 residues. Trimming removed 1 base from V and 5 bases from J, with 8 bases in between. Germline V gene lookup returns CDR1 PRHDT and CDR2 FYEKMQ (reference sequence). The CDR3 nucleotides are TGTGCCAGCAGCTTAGACAGCGTGGAGACCCAGTACTTC. This encodes CASSLDSVETQYF.

The chain is built from TRBV6-1 and TRBJ2-1, with 10 bases that match TRBD1. The CDR3 loop spans 15 amino acids. V was pared by 3 bases and J by 3 bases, with 2 bases of the junction left unmatched. Germline V gene data show CDR1 as MNHNS and CDR2 as SASEGT. CDR3 loop: CASSEGQGNYNEQFF. The CDR3 region has the DNA TGTGCCAGCAGTGAGGGACAGGGGAACTACAATGAGCAGTTCTTC.

The V gene is TRBV9, the J gene TRBJ1-1; no clear D. Trimming pared 4 bases from V and 1 base from J, leaving 11 bases between. CDR1 SGDLS and CDR2 YYNGEE come from the germline V gene. The length of the CDR3 is 14 residues. The CDR3: CASSTSTGNTEAFF. CDR3 in DNA: TGTGCCAGCAGCACAAGCACCGGGAACACTGAAGCTTTCTTT.

The rearrangement joins TRBV13 to TRBJ2-3; 7 bases fit TRBD2. CDR1 is PRHDT and CDR2 is FYEKMQ in the germline V gene (reference sequence). J was trimmed by 5 bases and V by 0 bases; bases with no gene match: 8. This CDR3 spans 16 amino acids. In DNA, the CDR3 is TGTGCCAGCAGCTTAGGAGAGCGGGGTGCCATAGATACGCAGTATTTT. This sequence encodes CASSLGERGAIDTQYF.

The gene calls are TRBV5-4 and TRBJ2-1; maybe TRBD2 (7 bases). The CDR3 loop spans 15 amino acids. CDR1 and CDR2 (germline): SGHNT, YYREEE (reference sequence). V was shortened by 1 base and J by 6 bases, with 14 bases between the two germline ends. The CDR3 protein is CASSLSWGGLNEQFF. The CDR3 region has the DNA TGTGCCAGCAGCTTGAGTTGGGGGGGGCTCAATGAGCAGTTCTTC.

This chain joins TRBV30 and TRBJ1-4; 8 nucleotides line up with TRBD1. Trimming removed 4 bases from V and 2 bases from J; junction bases left unmatched: 0. This CDR3 spans 13 amino acids. Germline CDR1 reads GTSNPN; CDR2 reads SVGIG (reference sequence). In nucleotides, the CDR3 is TGTGCCTGGACAGGGGGCACTAATGAAAAACTGTTTTTT. This codes for CAWTGGTNEKLFF. The variable domain in full, with the rest retrieved from reference TRBV30 and TRBJ1-4, is SQTIHQWPATLVQPVGSPLSLECTVEGTSNPNLYWYRQAAGRGLQLLFYSVGIGQISSEVPQNLSASRPQDRQFILSSKKLLLSDSGFYLCAWTGGTNEKLFFGSGTQLSVL.

CDR3 loop: CASSSHPRDRSYEQYF. The CDR3 DNA sequence: TGTGCCAGCAGCAGCCACCCTCGGGACAGATCCTACGAGCAGTACTTC. The chain couples TRBV7-8 to TRBJ2-7; TRBD1 agrees at 7 bases. V lost 5 bases and J lost 1; bases outside the gene matches: 11. In germline, CDR1 is SGHVS, CDR2 FQNEAQ. This CDR3 has 16 residues.

As regards this clone: Other DNA sequences within the sample encode an identical CDR3. The chain is built from TRBV5-4 and TRBJ2-7; D might be TRBD1 (6 bases). CDR3 length: 13 amino acids. The V gene lost 2 bases and the J gene lost 4 bases, with 10 bases spanning the gap. From germline, CDR1 is SGHNT and CDR2 YYREEE (reference sequence). The CDR3 protein is CASSFRGGYEQYF. CDR3 coding DNA: TGTGCCAGCAGCTTCAGGGGTGGATACGAGCAGTACTTC.

On this clone itself: This sample includes further DNA sequences coding for the same CDR3. V usage is TRBV9 and J usage is TRBJ2-2; D call uncertain. CDR1 and CDR2 from the germline V gene are SGDLS and YYNGEE. The CDR3 sequence is 13 residues long. The V end lost 0 bases, the J end lost 5 bases, and 5 bases lay between the germline ends. CDR3 sequence: CASSVGATGELFF. The DNA of the CDR3 is TGTGCCAGCAGCGTAGGGGCGACCGGGGAGCTGTTTTTT.

V usage is TRBV7-9 and J usage is TRBJ2-5; no firm D call. The CDR3 totals 14 residues. CDR1 and CDR2 (germline): SEHNR, FQNEAQ (reference sequence). V lost 5 bases, J lost 3 bases, and 13 bases lay in between. For the CDR3, the DNA is TGTGCCAGCAGCAAGGTCGGCTTAGAAGAGACCCAGTACTTC. Translation gives CASSKVGLEETQYF.

The rearrangement uses TRBV4-1 and TRBJ1-2, with D unresolved. Trimming left V 0 bases short and J 8 bases short, with 7 bases between. The CDR3 covers 12 residues. Per germline, CDR1 MGHRA and CDR2 YSYEKL. CDR3 DNA sequence: TGCGCCAGCAGCCAAGAGAGCCTGGGCTACACCTTC. Its translation: CASSQESLGYTF.

The rearrangement uses TRBV19 and TRBJ2-1, with 11 bases that match TRBD2. CDR1 LNHDA and CDR2 SQIVND come from the germline V gene (reference sequence). J lost 5 bases, V lost 6 bases, and 15 bases had no gene match. The CDR3 runs to 18 residues. The CDR3 loop reads CASSIMTSGASQNNEQFF. The DNA for the CDR3 is TGTGCCAGTAGCATAATGACTAGCGGGGCATCACAGAACAATGAGCAGTTCTTC.

This clone was detected only once. CDR3 DNA: TGCGCCAGCAGGGGACAGATCGCAACTAATGAAAAACTGTTTTTT. Protein product: CASRGQIATNEKLFF. The chain joins TRBV10-2 to TRBJ1-4; 7 bases map to TRBD1. The J segment lost 0 bases and the V segment lost 6 bases, leaving 4 bases of the junction unmatched. The CDR3 loop spans 15 amino acids. Germline assignment: CDR1 WSHSY and CDR2 SAAADI.

The V call is TRBV7-2, the J call TRBJ1-4; D perhaps matches TRBD1 (6 bases). CDR1 is SGHTA and CDR2 is FQGNSA in the germline V gene. V was pared by 8 bases and J by 1 base, with 17 bases between. CDR3 length: 16 residues. The CDR3 sequence: CASARTGFLTNEKLFF. The DNA of the CDR3 is TGTGCCAGCGCTCGAACAGGGTTTTTAACTAATGAAAAACTGTTTTTT.

This sequence joins TRBV28 and TRBJ2-7; 8 bases map to TRBD1. The J segment lost 5 bases and the V segment lost 3 bases, leaving 6 bases of the junction unmatched. The CDR3 totals 14 residues. Per germline, CDR1 MDHEN and CDR2 SYDVKM. As DNA, the CDR3 is TGTGCCAGCAGTTTGATACCAGGGGGCCACGAGCAGTACTTC. Translated, it gives CASSLIPGGHEQYF.

The chain carries TRBV30 and TRBJ2-7; possibly TRBD2 for D (6 bases). In germline, CDR1 is GTSNPN, CDR2 SVGIG (reference sequence). The germline V and J ends were trimmed by 1 base and 4 bases, with 11 bases remaining between them. The CDR3 extends over 13 amino acids. The CDR3 DNA reads TGTGCCTGGAGTGGGGTGGCGGGGTACGAGCAGTACTTC. Encoded protein: CAWSGVAGYEQYF.

The genes are TRBV6-6 and TRBJ2-7, with 11 bases aligning to TRBD1. There are 13 residues in the CDR3. V shed 4 bases, J shed 6 bases, and the junction held 2 bases outside the gene matches. Per germline, CDR1 MNHNY and CDR2 SVGAGI (reference sequence). DNA for the CDR3: TGTGCCAGCAGTTGGACAGGGGGCTCCGAGCAGTACTTC. As protein: CASSWTGGSEQYF.

The chain combines TRBV4-1 with TRBJ2-3; 8 bases are shared with TRBD2. The germline gives CDR1 MGHRA, CDR2 YSYEKL. The CDR3 runs to 14 residues. V trimming: 4 bases; J trimming: 8 bases; junction bases outside the gene matches: 8. The CDR3 sequence: CASSPTSVGATQYF. CDR3 coding DNA: TGCGCCAGCAGCCCGACTAGCGTTGGTGCTACGCAGTATTTT.

This clone has just one count. The V and J genes are TRBV6-5 and TRBJ1-6; D may be TRBD1 (5 bases). CDR1 and CDR2 (germline): MNHEY, SVGAGI. Trimming took 6 bases from V and 15 from J, leaving 15 bases between them. CDR3 length: 12 residues. In DNA, the CDR3 is TGTGCCAGCAGCGCCGTGGGGGGACTCCTCCACTTT. Translating it yields CASSAVGGLLHF.

The genes are TRBV9 and TRBJ2-1, with 10 nucleotides matching TRBD2. Germline CDR1 reads SGDLS; CDR2 reads YYNGEE. Unmatched junction bases numbered 12, after V lost 3 bases and J lost 6 bases. The CDR3 has 17 amino acids. The CDR3 here is CASSAGLAGEGGNEQFF. The CDR3 nucleotides are TGTGCCAGCAGCGCCGGCCTAGCGGGAGAGGGTGGCAATGAGCAGTTCTTC.

As to this clone: Other DNA sequences from this sample encode an identical CDR3 as well. This chain joins TRBV5-1 and TRBJ2-1; 10 nucleotides agree with TRBD2. The CDR3 is 19 amino acids. Germline CDR1 reads SGHRS; CDR2 reads YFSETQ. The V segment lost 0 bases and the J segment 0 bases; nucleotides outside the gene matches: 9. The CDR3, as DNA: TGCGCCAGCAGCTTGGTGGGTCTAGCGGGGGCGAGCTCCTACAATGAGCAGTTCTTC. It codes for CASSLVGLAGASSYNEQFF.

The chain joins TRBV7-8 to TRBJ1-4; D not certain. This CDR3 is 15 amino acids long. The germline gives CDR1 SGHVS, CDR2 FQNEAQ. V dropped 5 bases and J dropped 2 bases, with 12 bases sitting between them. CDR3 nucleotides: TGTGCCAGCAGCCAGGCGGAGTGGACTAATGAAAAACTGTTTTTT. This translates into CASSQAEWTNEKLFF.

The chain employs TRBV10-3 and TRBJ2-7, with 11 bases identical to TRBD1. Germline-derived CDR1 and CDR2 are ENHRY and SYGVKD. This CDR3 has 16 residues. The V gene end was trimmed by 2 bases and the J gene end by 0 bases; junction bases not matched to a gene: 3. This CDR3 reads CAISEPGTGGSYEQYF. CDR3 bases: TGTGCCATCAGTGAGCCTGGGACAGGGGGCTCCTACGAGCAGTACTTC.